The 23 T cell receptor beta chains below all came from one sample that was sequenced in a study of T-cell memory formation after mild COVID-19. TCRdb re-analysed the 5' RACE reads in MiXCR, keeping a single row per CDR3 protein. The table shows about 7,400 distinct CDR3 sequences, with 31% occurring only once. The specimen was PBMCs or a T cell subset sorted from them (not recorded which). The receptors stem from an adult woman who had mild COVID-19 (a few samples of this study predate the infection). Cell type and time point are not known.

By share, this clonotype ranks as medium-sized. The chain links TRBV20-1 to TRBJ2-7, with D perhaps assigned TRBD1 or TRBD2 (5 bases each). Trimming removed 3 bases from V and 7 bases from J, with 31 bases in between. This CDR3 has 18 amino acids. From germline, CDR1 is DFQATT and CDR2 SNEGSKA (reference sequence). CDR3 in amino acids: CSARDRRLYGTVGVEQYF. The CDR3 bases are TGCAGTGCTAGGGACCGCCGTTTGTATGGGACCGTTGGGGTTGAGCAGTACTTC.

This clonotype has at least ten counts. The chain has TRBV5-4 and TRBJ1-1; 9 positions match TRBD1. V dropped 3 bases and J dropped 0; count of bases not matched to a gene: 9. Germline V gives CDR1 SGHNT, CDR2 YYREEE (reference sequence). The CDR3 covers 17 residues. CDR3 residues: CASSWGTGIFMNTEAFF. CDR3 coding DNA: TGTGCCAGCAGCTGGGGGACAGGGATTTTCATGAACACTGAAGCTTTCTTT.

This clonotype was recorded at least ten times. The V call is TRBV5-5, the J call TRBJ2-2, with TRBD2 as a possible D gene (5 bases). With 4 bases removed from V and 1 base from J, the gap between germline ends came to 14 bases. The CDR3 loop spans 16 amino acids. The germline V gene has CDR1 SGHKS and CDR2 YYEKEE (reference sequence). The CDR3 loop reads CASSRGLWENTGELFF. CDR3 sequence (DNA): TGTGCCAGCAGCCGCGGGTTGTGGGAGAACACCGGGGAGCTGTTTTTT.

This clonotype has at least ten counts. The rearrangement uses TRBV3-1 and TRBJ2-5, with D maybe TRBD1 (5 bases). The CDR3 extends over 15 amino acids. Germline CDR1 reads LGHDT; CDR2 reads YNNKEL (reference sequence). The V gene lost 3 bases and the J gene lost 1 base, with 12 bases spanning the gap. In nucleotides, the CDR3 is TGTGCCAGCAGCCATCACGACGACAGCCAAGAGACCCAGTACTTC. Translating it yields CASSHHDDSQETQYF.

The chain employs TRBV20-1 and TRBJ2-1, with D unclear. The CDR3 loop spans 10 amino acids. V was clipped by 7 bases and J by 10 bases, with 11 bases between them. CDR1 is DFQATT, CDR2 SNEGSKA, per germline (reference sequence). This CDR3 is CSGSAEEQFF. In DNA form, the CDR3 reads TGCAGTGGGTCGGCTGAGGAGCAGTTCTTC.

For this clonotype: It is unclear where the CDR3 begins or ends on the DNA, so no DNA is shown, and the CDR3 is as TCRdb lists it. The chain combines TRBV5-1 with TRBJ2-2; no DNA check was done on the table's D call, TRBD1. The CDR3 spans 16 residues, counting both ends. CDR1 is SGHRS and CDR2 is YFSETQ in the germline V gene. The CDR3 sequence is CARVPRAVRTPGSCFF.

This clonotype came up many times. The chain recombines TRBV18 with TRBJ2-1; D is tentatively TRBD1 or TRBD2 (5 bases each). Trimming removed 2 bases from V and 6 bases from J, with 5 bases in between. This CDR3 spans 12 amino acids. In germline, CDR1 is KGHSH, CDR2 LQKENI. CDR3 amino acids: CASSPGGNEQFF. The CDR3 nucleotides read TGTGCCAGCTCACCAGGGGGCAATGAGCAGTTCTTC. The full variable domain, rest sourced from reference TRBV18 and TRBJ2-1, is NAGVMQNPRHLVRRRGQEARLRCSPMKGHSHVYWYRQLPEEGLKFMVYLQKENIIDESGMPKERFSAEFPKEGPSILRIQQVVRGDSAAYFCASSPGGNEQFFGPGTRLTVL.

This clonotype was recorded at least ten times. V and J are TRBV4-3 and TRBJ2-3; D is possibly TRBD1 or TRBD2 (5 bases each). Trimming stripped 0 bases from V and 1 base from J, with 14 bases between. CDR1 is LGHNA, CDR2 YSLEER, per germline. The length of the CDR3 is 17 residues. The CDR3 DNA is TGCGCCAGCAGCCAAGAGGACTGGGGACCCCGCACAGATACGCAGTATTTT. Translation: CASSQEDWGPRTDTQYF.

This clonotype was detected many times. The V call is TRBV20-1, the J call TRBJ1-1; possibly TRBD1 for D (6 bases). CDR3 size: 13 residues. The V end was cut by 5 bases, the J end by 1 base, with 11 bases between. Looked up from germline, CDR1 is DFQATT and CDR2 is SNEGSKA (reference sequence). Written as DNA, the CDR3 is TGCAGTGCTTACGGACAGACGAACACTGAAGCTTTCTTT. It yields the protein CSAYGQTNTEAFF.

This clonotype was seen ten or more times. The chain combines TRBV6-1 with TRBJ1-1, with D possibly being TRBD1 (6 bases). This CDR3 has 13 amino acids. V dropped 8 bases and J dropped 2 bases, with 12 bases sitting between them. Germline assignment: CDR1 MNHNS and CDR2 SASEGT. The CDR3 loop reads CASLQGGNTEAFF. The DNA for the CDR3 is TGTGCCAGCCTACAGGGAGGAAACACTGAAGCTTTCTTT.

This clonotype has only a few counts. A much larger clone differs by one base, so this may be a read error. This rearrangement joins TRBV7-9 to TRBJ2-7, with 7 bases fitting TRBD2. The CDR3 spans 15 residues. Germline V gives CDR1 SEHNR, CDR2 FQNEAQ (reference sequence). Trimming at V came to 0 bases and at J to 2 bases, leaving 4 bases not matched to a gene. The CDR3 here is CASSLAPGGTYEQYF. Here the CDR3 DNA reads TGTGCCAGCAGCTTAGCCCCCGGGGGGACCTACGAGCAGTACTTC.

This clonotype was recorded many times. V gene TRBV6-4 combines with J gene TRBJ2-1; perhaps D is TRBD1 or TRBD2 (5 bases each). CDR3 length: 15 residues. Germline-derived CDR1 and CDR2 are MRHNA and SNTAGT. V dropped 3 bases and J dropped 4 bases, with 13 bases sitting between them. This CDR3 reads CASSEGPPYYNEQFF. CDR3 coding DNA: TGTGCCAGCAGTGAGGGACCCCCTTATTACAATGAGCAGTTCTTC.

The chain uses TRBV5-1 and TRBJ2-2; 7 bases are shared with TRBD1. V was pared by 0 bases and J by 4 bases, with 0 bases of the junction left unmatched. This CDR3 is 14 amino acids long. From germline, CDR1 is SGHRS and CDR2 YFSETQ. CDR3 coding DNA: TGCGCCAGCAGCTTGGGGACAGGCACCGGGGAGCTGTTTTTT. This codes for CASSLGTGTGELFF.

This clonotype was observed at least ten times. V and J are TRBV9 and TRBJ2-2, with D maybe TRBD2 (5 bases). V lost 3 bases to trimming and J lost 5 bases, with 11 bases between them. The CDR3 length is 14 residues. The germline V gene has CDR1 SGDLS and CDR2 YYNGEE. The CDR3 reads CASSGELGTGELFF. CDR3 nucleotides: TGTGCCAGCAGCGGGGAGTTAGGAACCGGGGAGCTGTTTTTT. The full variable domain, its missing parts supplied by reference TRBV9 and TRBJ2-2, is DSGVTQTPKHLITATGQRVTLRCSPRSGDLSVYWYQQSLDQGLQFLIQYYNGEERAKGNILERFSAQQFPDLHSELNLSSLELGDSALYFCASSGELGTGELFFGEGSRLTVL.

This clonotype was observed many times. This chain uses TRBV5-1 with TRBJ2-1; the match to TRBD2 covers 8 bases. This CDR3 region has 18 residues. Germline-derived CDR1 and CDR2 are SGHRS and YFSETQ. V was clipped by 0 bases and J by 0 bases; unmatched bases: 8. CDR3: CASSLDGGAHNSYNEQFF. In DNA, the CDR3 is TGCGCCAGCAGCTTGGACGGGGGGGCCCATAACTCCTACAATGAGCAGTTCTTC.

In its sample, this clonotype is medium-sized. The chain is built from TRBV7-9 and TRBJ1-1, with TRBD1 matching over 11 bases. This CDR3 is 14 amino acids long. CDR1 is SEHNR and CDR2 is FQNEAQ in the germline V gene (reference sequence). V was clipped by 6 bases and J by 1 base; unmatched bases: 1. CDR3 protein: CASSGQGANTEAFF. CDR3 DNA: TGTGCCAGCAGTGGACAGGGGGCGAACACTGAAGCTTTCTTT.

This clonotype was seen a few times. The chain employs TRBV7-9 and TRBJ2-1; D not certain. The CDR3 loop spans 16 amino acids. The V gene's germline CDR1 is SEHNR and CDR2 FQNEAQ (reference sequence). Deletions cut 5 bases from V and 1 base from J, with 15 bases between. CDR3 in DNA: TGTGCCAGCAGCCCCCCCGGAAGTCGGTCCTACAATGAGCAGTTCTTC. This codes for CASSPPGSRSYNEQFF.

This clonotype was counted at least ten times. This chain links TRBV12-3 or TRBV12-4 with TRBJ1-6; tentatively, D is TRBD1 (6 bases). Trimming left V 3 bases short and J 6 bases short, with 9 bases between. The CDR3 totals 14 residues. CDR3 residues: CASSFAGANSPLHF. The CDR3 DNA follows: TGTGCCAGCAGTTTCGCAGGGGCTAATTCACCCCTCCACTTT.

The table lists this clonotype with many counts. This chain links TRBV18 with TRBJ1-1, with a weak D call TRBD1 (5 bases). The CDR3 has 15 residues. Germline values: CDR1 KGHSH, CDR2 LQKENI. V was shortened by 4 bases and J by 0 bases, with 12 bases between the two germline ends. CDR3 sequence: CASSRSGTVNTEAFF. The DNA of the CDR3 is TGTGCCAGCTCACGGTCCGGGACGGTGAACACTGAAGCTTTCTTT.

This clonotype showed up many times. The chain employs TRBV18 and TRBJ2-7, with 9 bases that match TRBD2. The CDR3 runs to 16 residues. Germline-derived CDR1 and CDR2 are KGHSH and LQKENI. V lost 1 base, J lost 1 base, and 5 bases stayed unmatched. CDR3 nucleotide sequence: TGTGCCAGCTCACCACTTATAGCGGGAGCTTCCTACGAGCAGTACTTC. Translating it yields CASSPLIAGASYEQYF.

This clonotype was seen a single time. This chain joins TRBV2 and TRBJ2-7; unclear D gene. Germline V gene lookup returns CDR1 SNHLY and CDR2 FYNNEI. V lost 6 bases to trimming and J lost 4 bases, with 13 bases between them. The CDR3 runs to 13 residues. CDR3 nucleotides: TGTGCCAGCAGAGGGCCCTTGGGGTACGAGCAGTACTTC. This codes for CASRGPLGYEQYF.

This clonotype occurred many times. This chain uses TRBV29-1 with TRBJ1-2, with TRBD1 as a possible D gene (6 bases). The germline V and J ends were trimmed by 3 bases and 11 bases, with 16 bases remaining between them. Germline V CDR1 and CDR2: SQVTM, ANQGSEA. This CDR3 comprises 12 residues. The CDR3 DNA reads TGCAGCGTTGAGGAATGGACAGCCTCTTACACCTTC. Translation gives CSVEEWTASYTF.

This clonotype was observed many times. The gene calls are TRBV5-1 and TRBJ1-1; TRBD1 is a possible D gene (5 bases). Germline CDR1 is SGHRS and CDR2 is YFSETQ. The CDR3 totals 13 residues. V dropped 7 bases and J dropped 6 bases, with 16 bases sitting between them. CDR3 sequence: CASYPEGYAEAFF. CDR3 bases: TGCGCCAGCTACCCCGAGGGGTACGCTGAAGCTTTCTTT.